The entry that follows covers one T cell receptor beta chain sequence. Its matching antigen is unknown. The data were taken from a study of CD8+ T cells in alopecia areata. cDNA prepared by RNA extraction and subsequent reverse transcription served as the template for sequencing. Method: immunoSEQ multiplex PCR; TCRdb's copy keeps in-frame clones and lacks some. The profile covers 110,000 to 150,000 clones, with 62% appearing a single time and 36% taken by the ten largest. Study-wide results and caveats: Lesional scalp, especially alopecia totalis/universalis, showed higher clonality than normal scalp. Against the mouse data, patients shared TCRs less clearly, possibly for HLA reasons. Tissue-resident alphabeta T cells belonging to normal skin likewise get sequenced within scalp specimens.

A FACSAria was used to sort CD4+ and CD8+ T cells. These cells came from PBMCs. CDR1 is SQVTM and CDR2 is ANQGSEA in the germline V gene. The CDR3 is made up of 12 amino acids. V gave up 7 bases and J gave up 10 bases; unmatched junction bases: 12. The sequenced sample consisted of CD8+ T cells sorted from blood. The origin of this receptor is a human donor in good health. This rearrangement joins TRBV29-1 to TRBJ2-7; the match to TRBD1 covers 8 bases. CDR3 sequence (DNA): TGCAGCGCCATAATCGAGCAGGGGGCTCAGTACTTC. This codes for CSAIIEQGAQYF.